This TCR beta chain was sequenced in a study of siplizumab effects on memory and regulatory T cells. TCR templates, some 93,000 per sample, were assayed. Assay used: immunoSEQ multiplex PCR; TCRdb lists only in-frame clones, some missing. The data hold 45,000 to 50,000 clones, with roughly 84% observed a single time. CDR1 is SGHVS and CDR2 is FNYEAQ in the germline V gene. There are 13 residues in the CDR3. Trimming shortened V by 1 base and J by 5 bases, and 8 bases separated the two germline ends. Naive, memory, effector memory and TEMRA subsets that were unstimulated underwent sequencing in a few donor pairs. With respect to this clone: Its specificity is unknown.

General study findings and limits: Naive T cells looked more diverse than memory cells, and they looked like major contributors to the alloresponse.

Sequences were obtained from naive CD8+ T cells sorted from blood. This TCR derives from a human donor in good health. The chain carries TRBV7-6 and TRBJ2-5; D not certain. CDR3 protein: CASSLEVGETQYF. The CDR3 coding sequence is TGTGCCAGCAGCTTAGAGGTCGGCGAGACCCAGTACTTC.